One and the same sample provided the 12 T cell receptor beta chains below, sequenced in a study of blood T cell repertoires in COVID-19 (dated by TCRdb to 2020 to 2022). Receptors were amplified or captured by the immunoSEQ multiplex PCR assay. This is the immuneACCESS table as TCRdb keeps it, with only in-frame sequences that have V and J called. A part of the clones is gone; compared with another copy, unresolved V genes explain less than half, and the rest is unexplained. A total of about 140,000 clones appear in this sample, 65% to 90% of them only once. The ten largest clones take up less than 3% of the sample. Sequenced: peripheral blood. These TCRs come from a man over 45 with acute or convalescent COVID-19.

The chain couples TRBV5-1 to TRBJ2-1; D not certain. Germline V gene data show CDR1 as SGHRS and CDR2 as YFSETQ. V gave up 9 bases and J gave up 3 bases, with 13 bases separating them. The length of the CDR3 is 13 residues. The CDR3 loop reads CATRRESYNEQFF. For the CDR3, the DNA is TGCGCCACCAGACGCGAGAGCTACAATGAGCAGTTCTTC.

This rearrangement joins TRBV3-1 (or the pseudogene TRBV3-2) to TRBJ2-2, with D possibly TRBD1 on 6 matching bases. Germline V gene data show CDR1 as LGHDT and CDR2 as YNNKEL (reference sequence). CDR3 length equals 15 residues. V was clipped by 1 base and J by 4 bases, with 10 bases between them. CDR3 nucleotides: TGTGCCAGCAGCCAAGGACAGGTGCGCACCGGGGAGCTGTTTTTT. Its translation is CASSQGQVRTGELFF.

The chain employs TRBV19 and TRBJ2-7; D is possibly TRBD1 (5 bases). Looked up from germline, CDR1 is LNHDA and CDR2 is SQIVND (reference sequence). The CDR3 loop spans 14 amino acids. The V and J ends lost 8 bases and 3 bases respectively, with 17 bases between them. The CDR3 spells CASSTRVGFYEQYF. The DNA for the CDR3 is TGTGCCAGTTCCACCAGGGTAGGGTTCTACGAGCAGTACTTC.

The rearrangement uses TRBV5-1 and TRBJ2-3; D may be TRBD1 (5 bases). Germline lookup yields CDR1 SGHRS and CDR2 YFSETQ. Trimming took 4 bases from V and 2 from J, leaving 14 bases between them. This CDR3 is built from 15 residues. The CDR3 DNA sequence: TGCGCCAGCAGCCCATTTCCAGGGTTCACAGATACGCAGTATTTT. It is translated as CASSPFPGFTDTQYF.

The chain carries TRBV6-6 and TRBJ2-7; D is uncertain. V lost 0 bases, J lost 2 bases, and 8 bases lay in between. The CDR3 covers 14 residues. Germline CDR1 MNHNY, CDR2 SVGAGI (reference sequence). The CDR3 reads CASSYSGLAYEQYF. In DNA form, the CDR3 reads TGTGCCAGCAGTTACTCCGGTTTGGCCTACGAGCAGTACTTC.

The CDR3 DNA sequence: TGTGCCAGCAGCTTAGAGGGATACGGGAGGCCCCAGCATTTT. As protein: CASSLEGYGRPQHF. The chain uses TRBV7-8 and TRBJ1-5; D gene ambiguous. The CDR3 extends over 14 amino acids. In germline, CDR1 is SGHVS, CDR2 FQNEAQ. V was trimmed by 1 base and J by 9 bases, leaving 13 bases between them.

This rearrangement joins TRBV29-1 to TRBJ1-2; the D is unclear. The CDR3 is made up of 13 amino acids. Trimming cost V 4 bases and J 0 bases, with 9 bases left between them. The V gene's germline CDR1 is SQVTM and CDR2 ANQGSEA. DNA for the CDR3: TGCAGCGTTGTGAGAGAAACTAACTATGGCTACACCTTC. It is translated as CSVVRETNYGYTF.

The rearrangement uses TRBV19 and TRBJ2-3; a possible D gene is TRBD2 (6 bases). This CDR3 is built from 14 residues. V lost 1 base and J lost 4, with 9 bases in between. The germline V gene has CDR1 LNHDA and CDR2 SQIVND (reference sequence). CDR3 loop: CASSIGGVPDTQYF. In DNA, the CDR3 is TGTGCCAGTAGTATAGGGGGGGTCCCAGATACGCAGTATTTT.

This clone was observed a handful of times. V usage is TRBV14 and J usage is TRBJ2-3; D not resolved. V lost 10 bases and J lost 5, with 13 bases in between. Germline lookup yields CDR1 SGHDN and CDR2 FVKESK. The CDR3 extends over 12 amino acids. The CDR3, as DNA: TGTGCCATCATTTTAGCCATAGATACGCAGTATTTT. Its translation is CAIILAIDTQYF.

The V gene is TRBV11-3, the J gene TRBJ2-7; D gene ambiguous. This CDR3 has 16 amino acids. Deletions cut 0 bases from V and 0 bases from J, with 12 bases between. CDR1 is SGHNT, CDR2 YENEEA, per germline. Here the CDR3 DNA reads TGTGCCAGCAGCTTAGATCACAGCCCGAGCTCCTACGAGCAGTACTTC. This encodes CASSLDHSPSSYEQYF.

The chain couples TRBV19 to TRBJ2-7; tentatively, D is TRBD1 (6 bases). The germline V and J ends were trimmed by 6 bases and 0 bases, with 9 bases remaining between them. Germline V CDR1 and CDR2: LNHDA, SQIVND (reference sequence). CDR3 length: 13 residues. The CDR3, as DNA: TGTGCCAGTAGCCGGGACAACTCCTACGAGCAGTACTTC. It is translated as CASSRDNSYEQYF.

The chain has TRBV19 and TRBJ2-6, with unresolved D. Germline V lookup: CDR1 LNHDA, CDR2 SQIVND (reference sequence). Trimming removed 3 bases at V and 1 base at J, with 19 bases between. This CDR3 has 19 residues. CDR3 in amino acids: CASSIDDIVLTSGANVLTF. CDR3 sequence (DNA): TGTGCCAGTAGTATTGACGACATAGTTCTAACTTCTGGGGCCAACGTCCTGACTTTC.